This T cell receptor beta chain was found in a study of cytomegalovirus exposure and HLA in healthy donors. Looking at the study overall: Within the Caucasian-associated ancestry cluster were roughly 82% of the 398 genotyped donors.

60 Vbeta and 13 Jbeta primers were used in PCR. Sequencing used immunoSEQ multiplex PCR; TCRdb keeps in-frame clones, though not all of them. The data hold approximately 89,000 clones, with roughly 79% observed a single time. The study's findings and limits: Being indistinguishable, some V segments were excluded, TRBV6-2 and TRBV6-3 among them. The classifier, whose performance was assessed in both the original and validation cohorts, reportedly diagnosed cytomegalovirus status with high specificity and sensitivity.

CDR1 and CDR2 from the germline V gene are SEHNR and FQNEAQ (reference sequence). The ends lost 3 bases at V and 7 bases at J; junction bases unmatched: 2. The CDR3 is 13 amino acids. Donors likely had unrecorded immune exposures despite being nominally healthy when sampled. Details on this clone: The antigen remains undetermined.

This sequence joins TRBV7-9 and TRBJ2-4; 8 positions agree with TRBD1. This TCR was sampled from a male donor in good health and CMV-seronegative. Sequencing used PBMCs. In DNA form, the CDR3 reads TGTGCCAGCAGCTTTCGACAGGGGAACATTCAGTACTTC. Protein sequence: CASSFRQGNIQYF. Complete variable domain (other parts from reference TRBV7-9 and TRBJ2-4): DTGVSQNPRHKITKRGQNVTFRCDPISEHNRLYWYRQTLGQGPEFLTYFQNEAQLEKSRLLSDRFSAERPKGSFSTLEIQRTEQGDSAMYLCASSFRQGNIQYFGAGTRLSVL.